The next 18 T cell receptor beta chains were all read from a single sample in a study of shared clonotypes between healthy human individuals. TCRdb keeps only in-frame clones here, not all; method: immunoSEQ multiplex PCR. The sample lists a few million clones, approximately 92% seen once, with around 0.14% in the top ten. The sample consisted of naive CD4+ T cells sorted from blood. Stated subset: CD45RA+ positively selected. These TCRs come from a young man in good health.

The V gene is TRBV5-1, the J gene TRBJ2-3, with D perhaps matching TRBD1 (7 bases). Trimming took off 3 bases at V and 4 bases at J, with 12 bases between the two ends. Germline V gives CDR1 SGHRS, CDR2 YFSETQ. The CDR3 extends over 14 amino acids. CDR3 in DNA: TGCGCCAGCAGCTCAGGGGGGCCTCCAGATACGCAGTATTTT. Amino acid sequence: CASSSGGPPDTQYF.

The rearrangement joins TRBV4-2 to TRBJ2-1, with TRBD2 matching 8 bases. Germline CDR1 and CDR2: LGHNA and YNFKEQ. The CDR3 contains 16 residues. The V and J ends lost 0 bases and 16 bases, in that order; junction bases with no gene match: 17. CDR3: CASSQESGRDGVAYFF. The DNA for the CDR3 is TGTGCCAGCAGCCAAGAGAGCGGGAGAGACGGGGTTGCGTACTTCTTC.

The rearrangement joins TRBV11-2 to TRBJ1-6; D unresolved. V was pared by 1 base and J by 5 bases, with 6 bases between. The CDR3 is made up of 14 amino acids. Germline lookup yields CDR1 SGHAT and CDR2 FQNNGV. The CDR3 DNA reads TGTGCCAGCAGCTTAGTCGAGAATAATTCACCCCTCCACTTT. Translated: CASSLVENNSPLHF.

With respect to this clone: Other DNA sequences in the same sample also yield this CDR3. V usage is TRBV5-1 and J usage is TRBJ1-5, with 8 bases lining up with TRBD1. The CDR3 loop spans 15 amino acids. The V gene's germline CDR1 is SGHRS and CDR2 YFSETQ. Unmatched junction bases numbered 7, after V lost 4 bases and J lost 4 bases. CDR3 in amino acids: CASSPGTGGNQPQHF. The CDR3 DNA reads TGCGCCAGCAGCCCTGGGACAGGAGGAAATCAGCCCCAGCATTTT.

The rearrangement joins TRBV5-6 to TRBJ1-2; D gene uncertain. This CDR3 has 14 amino acids. CDR1 SGHDT and CDR2 YYEEEE come from the germline V gene. Trimming left V 5 bases short and J 1 base short, with 12 bases between. CDR3 in amino acids: CASSGGRGNYGYTF. The DNA for the CDR3 is TGTGCCAGCAGTGGCGGACGAGGTAACTATGGCTACACCTTC.

V and J are TRBV18 and TRBJ2-2; D gene uncertain. The CDR3 has 12 residues. In germline, CDR1 is KGHSH, CDR2 LQKENI. Trimming removed 8 bases from V and 0 bases from J, with 4 bases in between. The CDR3 reads CASESNTGELFF. The CDR3 nucleotides read TGTGCCAGCGAATCGAACACCGGGGAGCTGTTTTTT.

The chain employs TRBV19 and TRBJ1-5, with D perhaps matching TRBD1 (5 bases). The length of the CDR3 is 12 residues. V lost 6 bases and J 7 bases, leaving 10 bases between the germline ends. The germline V gene has CDR1 LNHDA and CDR2 SQIVND (reference sequence). Written as DNA, the CDR3 is TGTGCCAGTAGCTTCCAGGGCCAGCCCCAGCATTTT. This gives the protein CASSFQGQPQHF.

Written as DNA, the CDR3 is TGTGCCAGCAGCTTAACTGACGGAACCTACGAGCAGTACTTC. Protein: CASSLTDGTYEQYF. V is TRBV7-2 and J is TRBJ2-7; D not certain. Trimming shortened V by 2 bases and J by 2 bases, and 10 bases separated the two germline ends. This CDR3 contains 14 residues. CDR1 and CDR2 from the germline V gene are SGHTA and FQGNSA. Full variable domain (outside the CDR3, taken from reference TRBV7-2 and TRBJ2-7): GAGVSQSPSNKVTEKGKDVELRCDPISGHTALYWYRQSLGQGLEFLIYFQGNSAPDKSGLPSDRFSAERTGGSVSTLTIQRTQQEDSAVYLCASSLTDGTYEQYFGPGTRLTVT.

A single count supports this clone. The chain links TRBV6-1 to TRBJ2-1; 11 nucleotides line up with TRBD1. The CDR3 is 15 residues long. Germline lookup yields CDR1 MNHNS and CDR2 SASEGT. The J segment lost 6 bases and the V segment lost 7 bases, leaving 8 bases of the junction unmatched. CDR3 bases: TGTGCCAGCACGGGTCAGGGACAGGGGGTCAATGAGCAGTTCTTC. Amino acid sequence: CASTGQGQGVNEQFF.

The rearrangement links TRBV19 to TRBJ1-4; 7 bases line up with TRBD1. Trimming at V came to 6 bases and at J to 8 bases, leaving 6 bases not matched to a gene. The V gene's germline CDR1 is LNHDA and CDR2 SQIVND (reference sequence). The CDR3 runs to 13 residues. CDR3 DNA sequence: TGTGCCAGTAGAGGACAGGCTCAAGAAAAACTGTTTTTT. Its protein is CASRGQAQEKLFF.

The chain combines TRBV4-3 with TRBJ2-3; D not resolved. The CDR3 is made up of 14 amino acids. V lost 1 base, J lost 6 bases, and 11 bases lay in between. CDR1 LGHNA and CDR2 YSLEER come from the germline V gene. The CDR3 DNA sequence: TGCGCCAGCAGCCAAGCGGGTTTTAGGGATACGCAGTATTTT. Protein sequence: CASSQAGFRDTQYF.

CDR3 coding DNA: TGCAGCGTTGACCGGGGATACGAGCAGTACTTC. This sequence encodes CSVDRGYEQYF. The gene calls are TRBV29-1 and TRBJ2-5, with TRBD2 as a possible D gene (5 bases). The end of the DNA is better explained by TRBJ2-7, so the J call may be wrong. This CDR3 comprises 11 residues. In germline, CDR1 is SQVTM, CDR2 ANQGSEA.

The chain combines TRBV18 with TRBJ2-1, with a possible D match to TRBD2 (5 bases). CDR1 is KGHSH and CDR2 is LQKENI in the germline V gene. The ends were cut back, 6 bases at V and 13 bases at J, with 19 bases in the middle. There are 13 residues in the CDR3. The CDR3 loop reads CASSQYQEDIQFF. The CDR3 DNA follows: TGTGCCAGCTCCCAATACCAGGAGGATATTCAGTTCTTC. Filled out from reference TRBV18 and TRBJ2-1, the complete variable domain reads NAGVMQNPRHLVRRRGQEARLRCSPMKGHSHVYWYRQLPEEGLKFMVYLQKENIIDESGMPKERFSAEFPKEGPSILRIQQVVRGDSAAYFCASSQYQEDIQFFGPGTRLTVL.

The chain combines TRBV5-1 with TRBJ1-5; TRBD1 might be the D (5 bases). V was cut by 3 bases and J by 7 bases, with 17 bases left in between. Germline lookup yields CDR1 SGHRS and CDR2 YFSETQ. The CDR3 is 15 amino acids. CDR3 in DNA: TGCGCCAGCAGCTACGGTGGGGACGGGCGCCAGCCCCAGCATTTT. Residues: CASSYGGDGRQPQHF. Full variable domain (missing parts from reference TRBV5-1 and TRBJ1-5): KAGVTQTPRYLIKTRGQQVTLSCSPISGHRSVSWYQQTPGQGLQFLFEYFSETQRNKGNFPGRFSGRQFSNSRSEMNVSTLELGDSALYLCASSYGGDGRQPQHFGDGTRLSIL.

The CDR3 loop is CASSIDLGRNTEAFF. The CDR3 coding sequence is TGTGCCAGTAGTATAGATCTTGGCAGGAACACTGAAGCTTTCTTT. The rearrangement links TRBV19 to TRBJ1-1; D remains unclear. CDR3 length: 15 amino acids. Germline V CDR1 and CDR2: LNHDA, SQIVND (reference sequence). Trimming removed 0 bases at V and 1 base at J, with 9 bases between. The entire variable domain, with the rest obtained from reference TRBV19 and TRBJ1-1, is as follows: DGGITQSPKYLFRKEGQNVTLSCEQNLNHDAMYWYRQDPGQGLRLIYYSQIVNDFQKGDIAEGYSVSREKKESFPLTVTSAQKNPTAFYLCASSIDLGRNTEAFFGQGTRLTVV.

The chain joins TRBV18 to TRBJ2-7, with D tentatively TRBD2 (7 bases). Germline V gives CDR1 KGHSH, CDR2 LQKENI. V lost 3 bases to trimming and J lost 4 bases, with 19 bases between them. This CDR3 contains 16 residues. The CDR3 DNA is TGTGCCAGCTCACCCATCAGGGGAGGGATGCTTTACGAGCAGTACTTC. Protein sequence: CASSPIRGGMLYEQYF. Based on the CDR3 plus reference TRBV18 and TRBJ2-7, the full variable domain is NAGVMQNPRHLVRRRGQEARLRCSPMKGHSHVYWYRQLPEEGLKFMVYLQKENIIDESGMPKERFSAEFPKEGPSILRIQQVVRGDSAAYFCASSPIRGGMLYEQYFGPGTRLTVT.

This sequence joins TRBV30 and TRBJ1-1, with 7 bases that match TRBD1. Germline assignment: CDR1 GTSNPN and CDR2 SVGIG (reference sequence). The CDR3 consists of 14 residues. Germline trimming cut 4 bases from V and 0 bases from J; bases unmatched to any gene: 5. This CDR3 is CAWNPGQLNTEAFF. Written as DNA, the CDR3 is TGTGCCTGGAATCCGGGACAGCTGAACACTGAAGCTTTCTTT.

The chain employs TRBV30 and TRBJ2-7; TRBD1 matches at 8 bases. Germline V lookup: CDR1 GTSNPN, CDR2 SVGIG (reference sequence). Trimming removed 7 bases from V and 2 bases from J; junction bases left unmatched: 7. The CDR3 is made up of 13 amino acids. This CDR3 reads CALAGQATYEQYF. The DNA of the CDR3 is TGTGCCTTGGCGGGACAGGCAACCTACGAGCAGTACTTC. Based on the CDR3 plus reference TRBV30 and TRBJ2-7, the full variable domain is SQTIHQWPATLVQPVGSPLSLECTVEGTSNPNLYWYRQAAGRGLQLLFYSVGIGQISSEVPQNLSASRPQDRQFILSSKKLLLSDSGFYLCALAGQATYEQYFGPGTRLTVT.